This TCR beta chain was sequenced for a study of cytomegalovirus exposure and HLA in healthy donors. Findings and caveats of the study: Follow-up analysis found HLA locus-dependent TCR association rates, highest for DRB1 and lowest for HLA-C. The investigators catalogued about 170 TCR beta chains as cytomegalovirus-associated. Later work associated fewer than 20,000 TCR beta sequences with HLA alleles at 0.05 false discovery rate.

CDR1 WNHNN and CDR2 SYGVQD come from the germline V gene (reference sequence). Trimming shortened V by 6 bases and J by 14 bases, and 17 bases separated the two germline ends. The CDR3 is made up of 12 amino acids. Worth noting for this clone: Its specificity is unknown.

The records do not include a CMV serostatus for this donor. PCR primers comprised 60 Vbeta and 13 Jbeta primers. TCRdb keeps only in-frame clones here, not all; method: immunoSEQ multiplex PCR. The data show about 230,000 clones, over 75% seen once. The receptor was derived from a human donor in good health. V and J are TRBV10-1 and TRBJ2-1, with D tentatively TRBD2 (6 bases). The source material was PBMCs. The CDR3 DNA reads TGCGCCAGCAGCCTTAGCGGATTATCAGAGTTCTTC. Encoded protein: CASSLSGLSEFF.